This paragraph reports one TCR beta chain. Its target is unknown. The sample comes from a study of cytomegalovirus exposure and HLA in healthy donors. CDR3 size: 17 residues. Germline V lookup: CDR1 LGHNA, CDR2 YNFKEQ. Study-wide results and limits: Per a later analysis, HLA-associated TCR beta chains showed more clonal expansion than other, equally common TCR beta chains. With later analysis, a missense DCLRE1C variant became linked to TCR beta V- and J-gene trimming. The authors judged a highly shared variant cluster likely a sequencing artifact.

Use of 60 Vbeta and 13 Jbeta primers characterized the PCR. Sequenced by immunoSEQ multiplex PCR; TCRdb stores in-frame clones only, minus some. There are approximately 150,000 clones in the sample; 82% occur only once, and less than 3% lies in the top ten. The clonotype was recovered from a male donor in good health and CMV-seronegative. Sequences were obtained from PBMCs. The chain joins TRBV4-2 to TRBJ2-5; TRBD2 matches at 8 bases. The DNA matches TRBJ2-7 better at its end, which makes the J call doubtful. In DNA form, the CDR3 reads TGTGCCAGCAGCCAAGGGGAGGGTAGCGGGACCGTGTACGAGCAGTACTTC. Protein sequence: CASSQGEGSGTVYEQYF.